Shown below are 8 T cell receptor beta chains from a single sample sequenced in a study of blood T cell repertoires in COVID-19. Sequenced by immunoSEQ multiplex PCR; TCRdb stores in-frame clones only, minus some. The table has some 200,000 clones, 70% to 80% seen once. Specimen: peripheral blood. These receptors were obtained from a woman aged 50 to 60 with active or convalescent COVID-19.

The rearrangement joins TRBV30 to TRBJ1-2; a weak D match, TRBD1 (6 bases). In germline, CDR1 is GTSNPN, CDR2 SVGIG (reference sequence). This CDR3 has 13 residues. The V end was cut by 1 base, the J end by 7 bases, with 13 bases between. CDR3 in DNA: TGTGCCTGGAGTGCAGGGGAGGGGGTTGGCTACACCTTC. It encodes CAWSAGEGVGYTF.

V usage is TRBV6-6 and J usage is TRBJ1-2; D possibly corresponds to TRBD1 (6 bases). The CDR3 covers 13 residues. Looked up from germline, CDR1 is MNHNY and CDR2 is SVGAGI (reference sequence). Trimming cost V 5 bases and J 8 bases, with 15 bases left between them. DNA for the CDR3: TGTGCCAGCAGTCGGGGAGGGGGGGAAGGCTACACCTTC. Its protein product is CASSRGGGEGYTF.

The chain uses TRBV30 and TRBJ2-1, with D perhaps TRBD1 (6 bases). Germline CDR1 and CDR2: GTSNPN and SVGIG (reference sequence). CDR3 length: 13 residues. V was trimmed by 0 bases and J by 8 bases, leaving 11 bases between them. The CDR3 loop is CAWSVQGPDEQFF. The CDR3 region has the DNA TGTGCCTGGAGTGTACAGGGTCCAGATGAGCAGTTCTTC.

This chain uses TRBV29-1 with TRBJ1-1; TRBD1 agrees at 11 bases. The junction had 12 bases not matched to a gene; V was cut back by 7 bases and J by 2 bases. CDR3 length: 16 residues. Germline V gene data show CDR1 as SQVTM and CDR2 as ANQGSEA. CDR3 residues: CSARDRGGTGNTEAFF. The CDR3 bases are TGCAGCGCGCGGGACAGGGGGGGAACGGGAAACACTGAAGCTTTCTTT. Together with reference TRBV29-1 and TRBJ1-1, the CDR3 gives the full variable domain: SAVISQKPSRDICQRGTSLTIQCQVDSQVTMMFWYRQQPGQSLTLIATANQGSEATYESGFVIDKFPISRPNLTFSTLTVSNMSPEDSSIYLCSARDRGGTGNTEAFFGQGTRLTVV.

The chain is built from TRBV28 and TRBJ1-2; 9 bases align to TRBD1. The CDR3 contains 11 residues. With 11 bases clipped from V and 2 bases from J, the junction kept 0 bases outside the gene matches. CDR1 and CDR2 (germline): MDHEN, SYDVKM. The CDR3 region is CAGQGNYGYTF. The CDR3 nucleotides are TGTGCCGGACAGGGGAACTATGGCTACACCTTC.

This clone is a singleton in its sample. The rearrangement links TRBV19 to TRBJ2-7; 7 bases align to TRBD1. The germline V gene encodes CDR1 LNHDA and CDR2 SQIVND (reference sequence). This CDR3 region has 15 residues. V shed 5 bases and J 0 bases; nucleotides not matched to a gene: 7. The CDR3 nucleotides read TGTGCCAGTAGTTCCCAGACAGGGAGCTCCTACGAGCAGTACTTC. Translation: CASSSQTGSSYEQYF. Full variable domain (missing parts from reference TRBV19 and TRBJ2-7): DGGITQSPKYLFRKEGQNVTLSCEQNLNHDAMYWYRQDPGQGLRLIYYSQIVNDFQKGDIAEGYSVSREKKESFPLTVTSAQKNPTAFYLCASSSQTGSSYEQYFGPGTRLTVT.

V is TRBV5-4 and J is TRBJ2-7; D gene uncertain. This CDR3 has 14 amino acids. The germline V gene has CDR1 SGHNT and CDR2 YYREEE (reference sequence). Trimming shortened V by 0 bases and J by 3 bases, and 10 bases separated the two germline ends. CDR3 sequence (DNA): TGTGCCAGCAGCTTGGCCGGTATGGTCTACGAGCAGTACTTC. This encodes CASSLAGMVYEQYF.

This clone has just one count. The rearrangement uses TRBV28 and TRBJ1-1; D is uncertain. The CDR3 totals 14 residues. V lost 2 bases to trimming and J lost 6 bases, with 13 bases between them. Germline CDR1 is MDHEN and CDR2 is SYDVKM. CDR3 bases: TGTGCCAGCAGTTTAAGTGTGAGACACGCTGAAGCTTTCTTT. Protein sequence: CASSLSVRHAEAFF.